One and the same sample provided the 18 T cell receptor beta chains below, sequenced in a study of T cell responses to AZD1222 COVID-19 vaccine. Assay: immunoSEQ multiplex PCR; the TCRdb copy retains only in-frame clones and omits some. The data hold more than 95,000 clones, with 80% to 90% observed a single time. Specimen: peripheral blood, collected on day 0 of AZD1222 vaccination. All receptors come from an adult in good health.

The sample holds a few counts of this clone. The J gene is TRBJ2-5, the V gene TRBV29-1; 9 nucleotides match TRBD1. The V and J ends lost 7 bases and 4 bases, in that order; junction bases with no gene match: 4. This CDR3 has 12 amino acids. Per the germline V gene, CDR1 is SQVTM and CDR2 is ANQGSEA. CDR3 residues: CSGRQGGETQYF. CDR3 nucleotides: TGCAGCGGACGACAGGGGGGAGAGACCCAGTACTTC.

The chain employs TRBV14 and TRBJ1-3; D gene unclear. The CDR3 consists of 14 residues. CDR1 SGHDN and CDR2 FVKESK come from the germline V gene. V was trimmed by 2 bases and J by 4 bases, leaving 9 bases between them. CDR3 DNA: TGTGCCAGCAGCCAACAGGTCGACGGAAACACCATATATTTT. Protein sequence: CASSQQVDGNTIYF.

DNA for the CDR3: TGTGCCAGCAGCGCACAGGGGGCTCGTGAAAAACTGTTTTTT. Protein sequence: CASSAQGAREKLFF. The chain recombines TRBV9 with TRBJ1-4, with TRBD1 matching 9 bases. Germline V gene sequence: CDR1 SGDLS, CDR2 YYNGEE. This CDR3 comprises 14 residues. V shed 3 bases, J shed 7 bases, and the junction held 4 bases outside the gene matches.

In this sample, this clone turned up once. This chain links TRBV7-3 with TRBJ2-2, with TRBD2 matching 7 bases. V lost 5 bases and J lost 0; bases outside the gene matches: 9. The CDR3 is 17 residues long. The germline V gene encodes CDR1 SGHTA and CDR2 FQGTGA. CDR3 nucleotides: TGTGCCAGCAGCCCGACCCCAAGCGGGGCGAACACCGGGGAGCTGTTTTTT. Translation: CASSPTPSGANTGELFF.

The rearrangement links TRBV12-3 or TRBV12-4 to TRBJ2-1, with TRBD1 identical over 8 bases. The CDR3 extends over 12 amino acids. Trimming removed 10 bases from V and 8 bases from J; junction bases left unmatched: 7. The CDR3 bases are TGTGCCACCAGGACAGGGTCAGATGAGCAGTTCTTC. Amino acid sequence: CATRTGSDEQFF.

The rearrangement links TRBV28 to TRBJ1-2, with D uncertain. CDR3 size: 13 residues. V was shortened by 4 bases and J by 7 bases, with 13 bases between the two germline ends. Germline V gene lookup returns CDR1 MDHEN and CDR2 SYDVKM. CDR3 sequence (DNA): TGTGCCAGCAGTTCCGAATCCCGGGGTGGCTACACCTTC. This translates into CASSSESRGGYTF.

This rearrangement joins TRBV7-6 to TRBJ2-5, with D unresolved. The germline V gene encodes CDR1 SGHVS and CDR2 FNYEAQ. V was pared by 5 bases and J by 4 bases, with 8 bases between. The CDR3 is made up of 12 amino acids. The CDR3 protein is CASSPIGETQYF. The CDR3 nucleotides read TGTGCCAGCAGCCCAATAGGAGAGACCCAGTACTTC.

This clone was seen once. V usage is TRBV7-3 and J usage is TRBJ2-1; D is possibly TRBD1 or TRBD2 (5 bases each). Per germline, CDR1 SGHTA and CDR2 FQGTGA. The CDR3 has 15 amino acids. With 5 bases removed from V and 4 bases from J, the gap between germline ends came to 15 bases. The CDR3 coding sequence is TGTGCCAGCAGCACAGCCGGGACCCTATACAATGAGCAGTTCTTC. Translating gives CASSTAGTLYNEQFF. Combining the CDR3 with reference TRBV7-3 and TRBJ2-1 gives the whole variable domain GAGVSQTPSNKVTEKGKYVELRCDPISGHTALYWYRQSLGQGPEFLIYFQGTGAADDSGLPNDRFFAVRPEGSVSTLKIQRTERGDSAVYLCASSTAGTLYNEQFFGPGTRLTVL.

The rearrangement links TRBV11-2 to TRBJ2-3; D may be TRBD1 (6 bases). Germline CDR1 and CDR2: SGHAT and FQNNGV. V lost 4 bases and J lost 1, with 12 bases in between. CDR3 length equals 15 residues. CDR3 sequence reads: CASSSRWGRTDTQYF. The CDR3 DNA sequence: TGTGCCAGCAGCTCGAGGTGGGGGCGCACAGATACGCAGTATTTT.

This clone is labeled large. In DNA form, the CDR3 reads TGTGCCAGTAGTATGGGGCAGGCCCTGTATTATCAGCCCCAGCATTTT. Amino acid sequence: CASSMGQALYYQPQHF. The chain employs TRBV19 and TRBJ1-5, with a weak D call TRBD1 (5 bases). V was clipped by 3 bases and J by 5 bases, with 17 bases between them. CDR3 size: 16 residues. Per the germline V gene, CDR1 is LNHDA and CDR2 is SQIVND (reference sequence).

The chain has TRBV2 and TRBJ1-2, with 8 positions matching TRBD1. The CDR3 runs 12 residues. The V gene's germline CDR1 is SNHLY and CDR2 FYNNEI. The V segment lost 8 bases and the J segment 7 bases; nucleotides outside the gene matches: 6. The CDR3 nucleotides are TGTGCCAGCGGTCGACAGGGGTTTGGCTACACCTTC. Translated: CASGRQGFGYTF.

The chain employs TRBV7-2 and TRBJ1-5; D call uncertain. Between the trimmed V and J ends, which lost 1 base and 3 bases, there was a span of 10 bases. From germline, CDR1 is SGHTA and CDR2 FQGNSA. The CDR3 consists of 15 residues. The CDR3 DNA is TGTGCCAGCAGCTTAGAGTTCGGGTACAATCAGCCCCAGCATTTT. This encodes CASSLEFGYNQPQHF.

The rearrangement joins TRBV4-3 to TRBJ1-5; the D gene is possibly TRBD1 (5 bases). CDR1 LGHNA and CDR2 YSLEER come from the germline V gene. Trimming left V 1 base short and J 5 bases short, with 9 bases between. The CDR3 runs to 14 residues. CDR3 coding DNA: TGCGCCAGCAGCCAAGGGCTGGGGGATCAGCCCCAGCATTTT. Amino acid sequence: CASSQGLGDQPQHF.

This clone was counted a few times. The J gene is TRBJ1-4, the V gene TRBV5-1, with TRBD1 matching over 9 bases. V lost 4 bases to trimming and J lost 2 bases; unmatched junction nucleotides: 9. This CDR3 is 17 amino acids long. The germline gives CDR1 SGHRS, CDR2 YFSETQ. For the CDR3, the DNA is TGCGCCAGCAGCCCGGACAGGGGAGGTACGACTAATGAAAAACTGTTTTTT. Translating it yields CASSPDRGGTTNEKLFF.

In DNA, the CDR3 is TGTGCCAGCAGCCCGGGACTCCGGGCGGGAAACACTGAAGCTTTCTTT. This encodes CASSPGLRAGNTEAFF. V usage is TRBV9 and J usage is TRBJ1-1, with D possibly being TRBD1 (5 bases). The CDR3 loop spans 16 amino acids. The ends were cut back, 4 bases at V and 2 bases at J, with 18 bases in the middle. The germline V gene has CDR1 SGDLS and CDR2 YYNGEE.

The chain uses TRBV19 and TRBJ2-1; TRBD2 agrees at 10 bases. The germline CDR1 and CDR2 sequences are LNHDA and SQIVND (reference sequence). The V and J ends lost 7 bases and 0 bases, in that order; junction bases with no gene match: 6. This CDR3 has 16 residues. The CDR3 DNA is TGTGCCAGTAAGACTAGCGGGTCGAGCTCCTACAATGAGCAGTTCTTC. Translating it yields CASKTSGSSSYNEQFF.

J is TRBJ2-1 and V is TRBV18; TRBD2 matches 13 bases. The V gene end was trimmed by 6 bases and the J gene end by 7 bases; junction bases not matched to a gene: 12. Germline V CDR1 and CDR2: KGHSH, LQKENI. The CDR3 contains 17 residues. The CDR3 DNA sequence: TGTGCCAGCTCCCAGACTAGCGGGGGGACGCTACAGAATGAGCAGTTCTTC. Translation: CASSQTSGGTLQNEQFF. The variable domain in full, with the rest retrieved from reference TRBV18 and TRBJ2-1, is NAGVMQNPRHLVRRRGQEARLRCSPMKGHSHVYWYRQLPEEGLKFMVYLQKENIIDESGMPKERFSAEFPKEGPSILRIQQVVRGDSAAYFCASSQTSGGTLQNEQFFGPGTRLTVL.

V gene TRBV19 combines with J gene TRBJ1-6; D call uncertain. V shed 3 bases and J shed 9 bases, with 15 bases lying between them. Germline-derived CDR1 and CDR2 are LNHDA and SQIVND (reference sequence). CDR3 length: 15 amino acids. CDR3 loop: CASSMGSGGGSPLHF. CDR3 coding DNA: TGTGCCAGTAGTATGGGCAGTGGAGGAGGTTCACCCCTCCACTTT.